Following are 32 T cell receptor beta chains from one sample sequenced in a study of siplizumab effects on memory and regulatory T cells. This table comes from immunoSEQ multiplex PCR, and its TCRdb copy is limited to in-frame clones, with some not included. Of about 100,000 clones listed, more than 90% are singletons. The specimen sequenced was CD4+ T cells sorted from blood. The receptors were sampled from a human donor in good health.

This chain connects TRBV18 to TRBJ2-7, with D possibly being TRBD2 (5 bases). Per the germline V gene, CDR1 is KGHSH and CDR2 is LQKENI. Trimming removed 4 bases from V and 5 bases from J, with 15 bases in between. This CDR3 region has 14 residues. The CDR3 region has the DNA TGTGCCAGCTCACTAAGCGGCCAGGAACACGAGCAGTACTTC. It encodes CASSLSGQEHEQYF. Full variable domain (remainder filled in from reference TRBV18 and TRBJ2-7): NAGVMQNPRHLVRRRGQEARLRCSPMKGHSHVYWYRQLPEEGLKFMVYLQKENIIDESGMPKERFSAEFPKEGPSILRIQQVVRGDSAAYFCASSLSGQEHEQYFGPGTRLTVT.

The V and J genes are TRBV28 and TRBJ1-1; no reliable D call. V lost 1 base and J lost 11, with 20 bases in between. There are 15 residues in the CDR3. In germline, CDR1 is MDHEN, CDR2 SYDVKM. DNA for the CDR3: TGTGCCAGCAGTTTATATGATTTTATAGGCTTGGGGGCTTTCTTT. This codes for CASSLYDFIGLGAFF.

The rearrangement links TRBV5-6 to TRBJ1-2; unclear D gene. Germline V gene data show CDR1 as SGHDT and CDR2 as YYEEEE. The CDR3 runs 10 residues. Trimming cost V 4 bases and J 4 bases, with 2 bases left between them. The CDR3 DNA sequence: TGTGCCAGCAGCCCCTATGGCTACACCTTC. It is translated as CASSPYGYTF. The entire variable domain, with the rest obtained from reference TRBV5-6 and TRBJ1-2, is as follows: DAGVTQSPTHLIKTRGQQVTLRCSPKSGHDTVSWYQQALGQGPQFIFQYYEEEERQRGNFPDRFSGHQFPNYSSELNVNALLLGDSALYLCASSPYGYTFGSGTRLTVV.

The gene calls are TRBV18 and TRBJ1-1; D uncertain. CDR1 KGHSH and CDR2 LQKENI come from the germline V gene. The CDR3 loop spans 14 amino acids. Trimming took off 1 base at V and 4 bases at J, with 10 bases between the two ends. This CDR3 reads CASSPQGEGTEAFF. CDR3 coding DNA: TGTGCCAGCTCACCACAGGGAGAGGGCACTGAAGCTTTCTTT.

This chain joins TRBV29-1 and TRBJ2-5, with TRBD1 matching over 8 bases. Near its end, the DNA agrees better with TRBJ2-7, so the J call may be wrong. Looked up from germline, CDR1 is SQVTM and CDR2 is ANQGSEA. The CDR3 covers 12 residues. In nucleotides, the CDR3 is TGCAGCGTCAGACAGGGGCTCTACGAGCAGTACTTC. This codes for CSVRQGLYEQYF.

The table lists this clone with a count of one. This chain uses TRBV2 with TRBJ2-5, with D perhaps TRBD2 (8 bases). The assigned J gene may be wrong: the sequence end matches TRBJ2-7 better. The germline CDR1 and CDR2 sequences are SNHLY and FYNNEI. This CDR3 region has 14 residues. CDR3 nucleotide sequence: TGTGCCAGAGACAGGGCGGGGGGTAGCTACGAGCAGTACTTC. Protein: CARDRAGGSYEQYF.

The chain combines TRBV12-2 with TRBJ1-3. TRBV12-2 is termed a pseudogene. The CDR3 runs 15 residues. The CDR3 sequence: CASRFAEGRGNTIYF. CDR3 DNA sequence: TGTGCAAGTCGCTTCGCGGAGGGAAGAGGAAACACCATATATTTT.

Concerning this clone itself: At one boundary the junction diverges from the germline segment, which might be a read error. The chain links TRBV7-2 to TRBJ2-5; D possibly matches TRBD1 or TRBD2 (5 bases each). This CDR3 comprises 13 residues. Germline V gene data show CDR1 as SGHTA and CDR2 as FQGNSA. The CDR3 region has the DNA TGTGCCAGCAGCTTAAATAAGGGACCACCACTGGACTTC. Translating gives CASSLNKGPPLDF. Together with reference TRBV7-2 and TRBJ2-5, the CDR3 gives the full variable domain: GAGVSQSPSNKVTEKGKDVELRCDPISGHTALYWYRQSLGQGLEFLIYFQGNSAPDKSGLPSDRFSAERTGGSVSTLTIQRTQQEDSAVYLCASSLNKGPPLDFGPGTRLLVL.

The CDR3 bases are TGTGCCAGCAGTGTGGAAGTACCAGAGACCCAGTACTTC. This codes for CASSVEVPETQYF. V usage is TRBV2 and J usage is TRBJ2-5; the D is unclear. Trimming removed 4 bases from V and 4 bases from J, with 10 bases in between. Looked up from germline, CDR1 is SNHLY and CDR2 is FYNNEI. The CDR3 runs 13 residues.

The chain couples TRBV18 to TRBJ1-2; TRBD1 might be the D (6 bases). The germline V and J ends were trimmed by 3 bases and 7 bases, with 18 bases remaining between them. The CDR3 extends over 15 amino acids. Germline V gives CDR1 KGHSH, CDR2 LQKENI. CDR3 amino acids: CASSPREGEASGYTF. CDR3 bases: TGTGCCAGCTCACCTCGAGAGGGGGAGGCTTCTGGCTACACCTTC.

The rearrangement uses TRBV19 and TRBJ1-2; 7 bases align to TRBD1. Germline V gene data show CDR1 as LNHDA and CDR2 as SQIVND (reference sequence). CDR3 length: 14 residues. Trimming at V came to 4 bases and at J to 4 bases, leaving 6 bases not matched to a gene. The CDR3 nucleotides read TGTGCCAGTAGTAACTCAGACAGGGCCTATGGCTACACCTTC. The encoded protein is CASSNSDRAYGYTF.

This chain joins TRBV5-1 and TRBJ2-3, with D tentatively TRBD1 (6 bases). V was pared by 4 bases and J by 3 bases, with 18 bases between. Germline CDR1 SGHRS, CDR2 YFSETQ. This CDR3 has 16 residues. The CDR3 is CASSPGALGRTDTQYF. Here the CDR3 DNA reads TGCGCCAGCAGCCCAGGGGCCTTAGGCAGGACAGATACGCAGTATTTT.

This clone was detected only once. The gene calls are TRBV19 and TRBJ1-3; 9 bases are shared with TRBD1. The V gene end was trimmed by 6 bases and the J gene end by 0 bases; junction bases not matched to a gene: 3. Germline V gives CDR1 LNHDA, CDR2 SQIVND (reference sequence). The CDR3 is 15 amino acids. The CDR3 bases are TGTGCCAGTAGACAGGGGGCAAGCTCTGGAAACACCATATATTTT. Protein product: CASRQGASSGNTIYF.

The CDR3 nucleotides read TGCGCCAGCAGCCAGGGAAGTAGCGGGGTTCCCTACGAGCAGTACTTC. This encodes CASSQGSSGVPYEQYF. The rearrangement uses TRBV4-1 and TRBJ2-7; 8 bases are shared with TRBD2. CDR1 and CDR2 from the germline V gene are MGHRA and YSYEKL. The CDR3 spans 16 residues. V shed 3 bases and J 2 bases; nucleotides not matched to a gene: 9.

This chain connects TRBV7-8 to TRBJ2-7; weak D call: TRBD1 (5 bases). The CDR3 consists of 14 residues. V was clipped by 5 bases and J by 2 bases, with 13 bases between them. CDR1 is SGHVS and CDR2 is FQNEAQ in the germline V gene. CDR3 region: CASSPGAGPYEQYF. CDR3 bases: TGTGCCAGCAGCCCTGGGGCAGGGCCCTACGAGCAGTACTTC.

The CDR3 region is CASSLATDTQYF. The DNA for the CDR3 is TGCGCCAGCAGCTTGGCGACAGATACGCAGTATTTT. The rearrangement links TRBV5-1 to TRBJ2-3; no definite D call. The germline V and J ends were trimmed by 0 bases and 3 bases, with 2 bases remaining between them. CDR3 length equals 12 residues. Germline V gene sequence: CDR1 SGHRS, CDR2 YFSETQ. Full variable domain (remainder filled in from reference TRBV5-1 and TRBJ2-3): KAGVTQTPRYLIKTRGQQVTLSCSPISGHRSVSWYQQTPGQGLQFLFEYFSETQRNKGNFPGRFSGRQFSNSRSEMNVSTLELGDSALYLCASSLATDTQYFGPGTRLTVL.

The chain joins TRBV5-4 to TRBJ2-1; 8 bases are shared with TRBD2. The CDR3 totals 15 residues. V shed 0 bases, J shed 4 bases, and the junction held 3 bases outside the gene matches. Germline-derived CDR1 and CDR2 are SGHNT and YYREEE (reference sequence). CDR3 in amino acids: CASSLDTSGYNEQFF. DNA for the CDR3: TGTGCCAGCAGCTTGGATACTAGCGGATACAATGAGCAGTTCTTC.

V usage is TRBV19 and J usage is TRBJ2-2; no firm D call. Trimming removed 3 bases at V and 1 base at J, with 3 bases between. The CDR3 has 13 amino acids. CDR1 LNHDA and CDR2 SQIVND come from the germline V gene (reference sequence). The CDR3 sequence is CASSILNTGELFF. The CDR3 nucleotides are TGTGCCAGTAGTATCCTGAACACCGGGGAGCTGTTTTTT. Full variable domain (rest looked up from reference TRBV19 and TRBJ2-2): DGGITQSPKYLFRKEGQNVTLSCEQNLNHDAMYWYRQDPGQGLRLIYYSQIVNDFQKGDIAEGYSVSREKKESFPLTVTSAQKNPTAFYLCASSILNTGELFFGEGSRLTVL.

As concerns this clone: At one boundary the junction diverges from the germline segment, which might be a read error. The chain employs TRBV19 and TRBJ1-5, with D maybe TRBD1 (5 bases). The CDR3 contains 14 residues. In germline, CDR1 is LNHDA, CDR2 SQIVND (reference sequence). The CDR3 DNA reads TGTGCCAGTAGTATAGTAAGGGGCAACCAGCCCCAGCATTTT. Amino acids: CASSIVRGNQPQHF.

CDR3 DNA sequence: TGTGCCAGCCGCGGACAGGCGAATCAGCCCCAGCATTTT. Protein product: CASRGQANQPQHF. The chain has TRBV2 and TRBJ1-5; 7 bases agree with TRBD1. The V segment lost 8 bases and the J segment 4 bases; nucleotides outside the gene matches: 5. The germline CDR1 and CDR2 sequences are SNHLY and FYNNEI. The CDR3 length is 13 residues.

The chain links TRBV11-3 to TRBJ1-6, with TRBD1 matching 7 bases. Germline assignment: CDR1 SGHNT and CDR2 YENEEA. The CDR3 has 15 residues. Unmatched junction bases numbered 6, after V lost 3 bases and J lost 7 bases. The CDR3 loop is CASSFPGQENSPLHF. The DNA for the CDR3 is TGTGCCAGCAGCTTCCCCGGACAGGAGAATTCACCCCTCCACTTT.

The CDR3, as DNA: TGTGCCAGCAGCCCACTTAGCGAGACGAACACCGGGGAGCTGTTTTTT. The encoded protein is CASSPLSETNTGELFF. The chain joins TRBV27 to TRBJ2-2, with D possibly matching TRBD2 (5 bases). The CDR3 is 16 amino acids. The ends were cut back, 6 bases at V and 0 bases at J, with 14 bases in the middle. In germline, CDR1 is MNHEY, CDR2 SMNVEV (reference sequence).

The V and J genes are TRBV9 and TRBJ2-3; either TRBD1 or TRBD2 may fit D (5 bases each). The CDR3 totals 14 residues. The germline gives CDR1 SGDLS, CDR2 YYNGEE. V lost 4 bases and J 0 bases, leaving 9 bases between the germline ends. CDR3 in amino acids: CASSWDPSTDTQYF. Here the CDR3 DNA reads TGTGCCAGCAGCTGGGACCCTAGCACAGATACGCAGTATTTT.

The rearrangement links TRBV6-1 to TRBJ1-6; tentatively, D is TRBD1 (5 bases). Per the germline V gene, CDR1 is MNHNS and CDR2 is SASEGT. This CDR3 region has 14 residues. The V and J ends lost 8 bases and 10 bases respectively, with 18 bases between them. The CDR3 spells CASLLDGGGSPLHF. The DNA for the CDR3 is TGTGCCAGCCTCCTGGATGGGGGGGGATCACCCCTCCACTTT.

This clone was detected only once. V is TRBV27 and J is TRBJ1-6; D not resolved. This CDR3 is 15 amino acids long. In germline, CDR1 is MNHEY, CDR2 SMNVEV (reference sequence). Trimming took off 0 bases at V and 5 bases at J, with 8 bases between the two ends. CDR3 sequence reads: CASSLSVRHNSPLHF. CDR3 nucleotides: TGTGCCAGCAGTTTATCGGTCAGACATAATTCACCCCTCCACTTT.

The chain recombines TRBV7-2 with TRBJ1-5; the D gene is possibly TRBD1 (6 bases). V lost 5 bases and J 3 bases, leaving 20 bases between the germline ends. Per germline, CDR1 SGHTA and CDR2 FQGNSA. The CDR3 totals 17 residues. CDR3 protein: CASSPRWGAEVNQPQHF. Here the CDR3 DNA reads TGTGCCAGCAGCCCCCGTTGGGGGGCGGAAGTCAATCAGCCCCAGCATTTT.

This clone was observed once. The CDR3: CASSFGGAYNEQFF. DNA of the CDR3: TGTGCCAGCAGCTTCGGGGGGGCCTACAATGAGCAGTTCTTC. The V gene is TRBV7-3, the J gene TRBJ2-1, with 8 bases aligning to TRBD2. The germline V gene has CDR1 SGHTA and CDR2 FQGTGA. The CDR3 length is 14 residues. J was trimmed by 2 bases and V by 3 bases; bases with no gene match: 0. Looking up the rest from reference TRBV7-3 and TRBJ2-1 gives the full variable domain: GAGVSQTPSNKVTEKGKYVELRCDPISGHTALYWYRQSLGQGPEFLIYFQGTGAADDSGLPNDRFFAVRPEGSVSTLKIQRTERGDSAVYLCASSFGGAYNEQFFGPGTRLTVL.

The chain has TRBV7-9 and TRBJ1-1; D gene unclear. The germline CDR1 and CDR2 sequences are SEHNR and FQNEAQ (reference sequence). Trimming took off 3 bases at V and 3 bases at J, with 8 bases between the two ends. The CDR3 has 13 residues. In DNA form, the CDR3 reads TGTGCCAGCAGCTTGAGATTGGACACTGAAGCTTTCTTT. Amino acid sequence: CASSLRLDTEAFF.

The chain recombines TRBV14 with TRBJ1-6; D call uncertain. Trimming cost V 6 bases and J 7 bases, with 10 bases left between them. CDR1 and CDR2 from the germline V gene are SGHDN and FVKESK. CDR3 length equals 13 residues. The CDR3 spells CASRFGWNSPLHF. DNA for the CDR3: TGTGCCAGCAGATTTGGATGGAATTCACCCCTCCACTTT.

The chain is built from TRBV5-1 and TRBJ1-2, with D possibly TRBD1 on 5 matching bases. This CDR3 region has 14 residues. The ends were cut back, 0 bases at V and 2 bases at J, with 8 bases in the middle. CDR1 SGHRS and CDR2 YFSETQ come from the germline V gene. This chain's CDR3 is CASSLGSGNYGYTF. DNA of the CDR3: TGCGCCAGCAGCTTGGGGTCAGGGAACTATGGCTACACCTTC.

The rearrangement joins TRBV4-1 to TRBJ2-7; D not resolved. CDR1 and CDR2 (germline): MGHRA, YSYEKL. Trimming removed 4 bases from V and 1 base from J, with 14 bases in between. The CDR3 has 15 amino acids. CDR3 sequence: CASSPSPPVSYEQYF. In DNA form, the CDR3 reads TGCGCCAGCAGCCCAAGCCCTCCCGTGTCCTACGAGCAGTACTTC.

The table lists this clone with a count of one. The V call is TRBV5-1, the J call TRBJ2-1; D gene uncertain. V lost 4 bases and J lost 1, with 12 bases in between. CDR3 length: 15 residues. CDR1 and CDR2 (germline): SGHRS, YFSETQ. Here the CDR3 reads CASSQVRGSYNEQFF. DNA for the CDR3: TGCGCCAGCAGCCAAGTCCGTGGTTCCTACAATGAGCAGTTCTTC. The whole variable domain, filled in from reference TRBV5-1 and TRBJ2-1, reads KAGVTQTPRYLIKTRGQQVTLSCSPISGHRSVSWYQQTPGQGLQFLFEYFSETQRNKGNFPGRFSGRQFSNSRSEMNVSTLELGDSALYLCASSQVRGSYNEQFFGPGTRLTVL.